Below are 27 T cell receptor beta chains sequenced from a single sample in a study of beta chain features in type 1 diabetes. Notes on the study in general: In all four CD4+ subsets, TCRB CDR3 length was significantly, moderately reduced in type 1 diabetes.

Isolated RNA was reverse transcribed in full, so expressed TCRB transcripts were sequenced. TCRdb keeps only in-frame clones here, not all; method: immunoSEQ multiplex PCR. Of some 370,000 clones in the sample, over 8.5% are singletons; the top ten hold about 0.6%. No antigens are known for them. Material: central memory CD4+ T cells from blood. The receptors originated from a man under 40 with type 1 diabetes.

This clone was seen more than once but under ten times. This rearrangement joins TRBV9 to TRBJ2-7; TRBD1 might be the D (5 bases). This CDR3 comprises 14 residues. Germline CDR1 reads SGDLS; CDR2 reads YYNGEE. V lost 2 bases and J 1 base, leaving 10 bases between the germline ends. The DNA for the CDR3 is TGTGCCAGCAGCGTTGAAAAGGGGTCCTACGAGCAGTACTTC. This sequence encodes CASSVEKGSYEQYF. The full variable domain, completed using reference TRBV9 and TRBJ2-7, is DSGVTQTPKHLITATGQRVTLRCSPRSGDLSVYWYQQSLDQGLQFLIQYYNGEERAKGNILERFSAQQFPDLHSELNLSSLELGDSALYFCASSVEKGSYEQYFGPGTRLTVT.

V usage is TRBV28 and J usage is TRBJ1-3; D is possibly TRBD1 (5 bases). CDR1 and CDR2 from the germline V gene are MDHEN and SYDVKM. The V and J ends lost 5 bases and 2 bases respectively, with 16 bases between them. This CDR3 has 16 residues. The CDR3 spells CASSPHGTNPGNTIYF. CDR3 DNA: TGTGCCAGCAGTCCTCACGGGACCAATCCTGGAAACACCATATATTTT.

The chain links TRBV5-1 to TRBJ1-2, with a weak D call TRBD1 (5 bases). The CDR3 spans 13 residues. The germline V gene has CDR1 SGHRS and CDR2 YFSETQ. Trimming removed 7 bases at V and 2 bases at J, with 12 bases between. The CDR3 spells CASARGGNYGYTF. The DNA for the CDR3 is TGCGCCAGCGCCCGGGGCGGAAACTATGGCTACACCTTC.

The chain employs TRBV29-1 and TRBJ2-7, with D possibly being TRBD2 (5 bases). Deletions cut 7 bases from V and 4 bases from J, with 20 bases between. This CDR3 is built from 14 residues. CDR1 SQVTM and CDR2 ANQGSEA come from the germline V gene. CDR3 in amino acids: CSARDGSASYEQYF. CDR3 nucleotide sequence: TGCAGCGCCCGTGATGGGAGCGCCTCGTACGAGCAGTACTTC.

This clone was seen ten or more times. The CDR3 spells CASSLEGRASTDTQYF. As DNA, the CDR3 is TGTGCCAGCAGCTTGGAAGGCAGGGCCTCCACAGATACGCAGTATTTT. This chain joins TRBV5-8 and TRBJ2-3; tentatively, D is TRBD1 (5 bases). Trimming removed 0 bases from V and 2 bases from J, with 13 bases in between. Looked up from germline, CDR1 is SGHTS and CDR2 is YDEGEE. The CDR3 spans 16 residues.

The genes are TRBV27 and TRBJ2-5; the match to TRBD2 covers 8 bases. The V segment lost 5 bases and the J segment 4 bases; nucleotides outside the gene matches: 9. From germline, CDR1 is MNHEY and CDR2 SMNVEV (reference sequence). The CDR3 is made up of 15 amino acids. CDR3 sequence (DNA): TGTGCCAGCAGTGCAAAGCCGGGAGGGGTAGAGACCCAGTACTTC. This encodes CASSAKPGGVETQYF.

This clone was observed a few times. This chain links TRBV6-6 with TRBJ2-7; 7 bases agree with TRBD2. CDR1 and CDR2 (germline): MNHNY, SVGAGI (reference sequence). J gave up 3 bases and V 6 bases, and 5 bases lay outside the gene matches. This CDR3 is 13 amino acids long. The CDR3, as DNA: TGTGCCAGCAGGCGGGAGATTTTCTACGAGCAGTACTTC. Translating gives CASRREIFYEQYF.

The chain is built from TRBV11-2 and TRBJ2-5; maybe TRBD2 (5 bases). V was clipped by 5 bases and J by 5 bases, with 15 bases between them. This CDR3 region has 14 residues. Germline-derived CDR1 and CDR2 are SGHAT and FQNNGV. CDR3: CASSPSSARETQYF. DNA of the CDR3: TGTGCCAGCAGCCCTAGCTCGGCACGGGAGACCCAGTACTTC.

This clone was observed many times. The rearrangement links TRBV7-2 to TRBJ2-7; no firm D call. The CDR3 covers 14 residues. V was cut by 2 bases and J by 7 bases, with 15 bases left in between. CDR1 is SGHTA and CDR2 is FQGNSA in the germline V gene. CDR3: CASSLLPTSREQYF. The CDR3 bases are TGTGCCAGCAGCTTACTCCCCACCTCTAGGGAGCAGTACTTC.

In regard to this clone: This CDR3 is also generated by other DNA sequences in the sample. This chain connects TRBV20-1 to TRBJ2-6; 8 bases align to TRBD2. The CDR3 covers 10 residues. The germline CDR1 and CDR2 sequences are DFQATT and SNEGSKA (reference sequence). Losses at the gene ends were 3 bases for V and 16 bases for J; bases not matched to a gene: 2. Here the CDR3 DNA reads TGCAGTGCTAGTACGGGGGGGCTGACTTTC. It codes for CSASTGGLTF.

This clone showed up just a few times. This chain connects TRBV7-8 to TRBJ2-5; 9 nucleotides match TRBD1. The CDR3 has 14 residues. V was clipped by 6 bases and J by 5 bases; unmatched bases: 7. Germline V gene sequence: CDR1 SGHVS, CDR2 FQNEAQ. The CDR3 is CASRPTGGLETQYF. The CDR3 DNA reads as TGTGCCAGCAGACCAACAGGGGGCTTGGAGACCCAGTACTTC. The full variable domain, in which reference TRBV7-8 and TRBJ2-5 provide the parts outside the CDR3, is GAGVSQSPRYKVAKRGQDVALRCDPISGHVSLFWYQQALGQGPEFLTYFQNEAQLDKSGLPSDRFFAERPEGSVSTLKIQRTQQEDSAVYLCASRPTGGLETQYFGPGTRLLVL.

Details on this clone: This likely reflects a read error, since a far larger clone is one base away. The rearrangement uses TRBV9 and TRBJ2-5; perhaps TRBD1 as D (6 bases). The CDR3 contains 11 residues. Germline assignment: CDR1 SGDLS and CDR2 YYNGEE. V was shortened by 5 bases and J by 5 bases, with 7 bases between the two germline ends. The CDR3 loop is CASSDRETQYF. The CDR3 bases are TGTGCCAGCAGTGACAGGGAGACCCAGTACTTC.

Regarding this clone: The germline gene is not matched at one end of the junction; a read error may be the cause. This rearrangement joins TRBV4-1 to TRBJ2-6; D is undetermined. The germline gives CDR1 MGHRA, CDR2 YSYEKL. The CDR3 contains 13 residues. This CDR3 is CASSLFGANVLTF. In nucleotides, the CDR3 is TGTGCCAGCAGCCTGTTCGGGGCCAACGTCCTGACTTTC.

This clone has a handful of counts. This chain connects TRBV5-6 to TRBJ2-5; the D gene is possibly TRBD2 (5 bases). The CDR3 has 14 amino acids. With 4 bases removed from V and 0 bases from J, the gap between germline ends came to 10 bases. The germline CDR1 and CDR2 sequences are SGHDT and YYEEEE. The chain's CDR3 is CASSGSGDQETQYF. CDR3 in DNA: TGTGCCAGCAGCGGGTCCGGGGACCAAGAGACCCAGTACTTC.

The chain combines TRBV19 with TRBJ1-1; D unclear. Trimming shortened V by 3 bases and J by 3 bases, and 11 bases separated the two germline ends. The CDR3 has 14 residues. The germline CDR1 and CDR2 sequences are LNHDA and SQIVND (reference sequence). In nucleotides, the CDR3 is TGTGCCAGTAGTATCGGTTCGGGAGACACTGAAGCTTTCTTT. It yields the protein CASSIGSGDTEAFF.

This clone was counted between two and nine times. The chain couples TRBV28 to TRBJ1-5; 7 bases are shared with TRBD1. The germline V gene encodes CDR1 MDHEN and CDR2 SYDVKM. The length of the CDR3 is 13 residues. With 11 bases clipped from V and 5 bases from J, the junction kept 9 bases outside the gene matches. The chain's CDR3 is CAAGTVIHQPQHF. The CDR3 DNA reads as TGTGCCGCCGGGACAGTGATACATCAGCCCCAGCATTTT.

This clone was counted only a few times. This chain joins TRBV4-3 and TRBJ2-1; D perhaps matches TRBD1 (6 bases). Germline loops: CDR1 LGHNA, CDR2 YSLEER. The CDR3 covers 13 residues. V lost 3 bases and J 5 bases, leaving 8 bases between the germline ends. CDR3 region: CASSQGAHNEQFF. Here the CDR3 DNA reads TGCGCCAGCAGCCAGGGGGCCCACAATGAGCAGTTCTTC.

This clone was seen many times. The chain combines TRBV28 with TRBJ2-7; D remains ambiguous. V dropped 0 bases and J dropped 6 bases, with 3 bases sitting between them. Germline V gene data show CDR1 as MDHEN and CDR2 as SYDVKM. The CDR3 has 11 amino acids. CDR3 DNA: TGTGCCAGCAGTTTATGGAGCGAGCAGTACTTC. It translates to CASSLWSEQYF.

The chain joins TRBV15 to TRBJ1-3; D is perhaps TRBD1 (5 bases). Trimming cost V 0 bases and J 2 bases, with 11 bases left between them. The CDR3 covers 16 residues. The V gene's germline CDR1 is LNHNV and CDR2 YYDKDF (reference sequence). CDR3 DNA sequence: TGTGCCACCAGCAGAGATATGGCAGGGACTGGAAACACCATATATTTT. Amino acid sequence: CATSRDMAGTGNTIYF.

A few counts support this clone. This sequence joins TRBV5-6 and TRBJ2-7; TRBD2 aligns across 8 bases. The CDR3 has 13 residues. From germline, CDR1 is SGHDT and CDR2 YYEEEE. V trimming: 7 bases; J trimming: 6 bases; junction bases outside the gene matches: 9. The CDR3 loop reads CASVQGLVGEQYF. CDR3 bases: TGTGCCAGCGTACAGGGACTAGTCGGCGAGCAGTACTTC.

The DNA of the CDR3 is TGCGCCAGCAGCGGGGTAGCGGCATACAATGAGCAGTTCTTC. Translation: CASSGVAAYNEQFF. The rearrangement uses TRBV5-1 and TRBJ2-1; perhaps TRBD2 as D (6 bases). V gave up 4 bases and J gave up 4 bases, with 12 bases separating them. The CDR3 spans 14 residues. In germline, CDR1 is SGHRS, CDR2 YFSETQ.

J is TRBJ1-1 and V is TRBV6-8, with TRBD1 matching over 7 bases. In germline, CDR1 is MNHGY, CDR2 SAAAGT. The CDR3 runs to 11 residues. After removal of 2 bases from V and 11 bases from J, the junction contained 2 bases not matched to a gene. CDR3 nucleotides: TGTGCCAGCAGTTACGCAGGGGGGGCTTTCTTT. Translated: CASSYAGGAFF.

In DNA, the CDR3 is TGCGCCAGCAGCCAAGATAGGAGCAGGGGTGGCCCCTACGAGCAGTACTTC. Protein sequence: CASSQDRSRGGPYEQYF. This chain joins TRBV4-1 and TRBJ2-7; D is perhaps TRBD1 (6 bases). Trimming cost V 0 bases and J 2 bases, with 17 bases left between them. From germline, CDR1 is MGHRA and CDR2 YSYEKL. This CDR3 contains 17 residues.

The chain recombines TRBV7-9 with TRBJ2-1; D is unresolved. Trimming removed 6 bases from V and 4 bases from J, with 10 bases in between. The germline V gene has CDR1 SEHNR and CDR2 FQNEAQ (reference sequence). The CDR3 is made up of 13 amino acids. This chain's CDR3 is CASREGRYNEQFF. Written as DNA, the CDR3 is TGTGCCAGCAGAGAAGGACGGTACAATGAGCAGTTCTTC. The variable domain in full, with the rest retrieved from reference TRBV7-9 and TRBJ2-1, is DTGVSQNPRHKITKRGQNVTFRCDPISEHNRLYWYRQTLGQGPEFLTYFQNEAQLEKSRLLSDRFSAERPKGSFSTLEIQRTEQGDSAMYLCASREGRYNEQFFGPGTRLTVL.

This clone was detected many times. The chain employs TRBV5-6 and TRBJ2-1; 8 positions match TRBD2. V was pared by 0 bases and J by 5 bases, with 1 base of the junction left unmatched. The CDR3 runs to 14 residues. The germline V gene encodes CDR1 SGHDT and CDR2 YYEEEE. CDR3 nucleotide sequence: TGTGCCAGCAGCTTGGTACTAGCGGACAATGAGCAGTTCTTC. Amino acid sequence: CASSLVLADNEQFF.

In its sample, this clone was seen a few times. The J gene is TRBJ1-1, the V gene TRBV4-2; D perhaps matches TRBD1 (6 bases). The CDR3 length is 14 residues. V was clipped by 1 base and J by 8 bases, with 14 bases between them. CDR1 LGHNA and CDR2 YNFKEQ come from the germline V gene. CDR3 sequence (DNA): TGTGCCAGCAGCCAAGTGCGACAGGCAAGAGAAGCTTTCTTT. It codes for CASSQVRQAREAFF.

The V and J genes are TRBV6-5 and TRBJ2-7; the match to TRBD2 covers 7 bases. CDR3 length: 14 amino acids. The V segment lost 9 bases and the J segment 0 bases; nucleotides outside the gene matches: 8. The germline V gene has CDR1 MNHEY and CDR2 SVGAGI. The CDR3 is CASKAGRSSYEQYF. The CDR3 nucleotides are TGTGCCAGTAAAGCGGGGCGGTCCTCCTACGAGCAGTACTTC.